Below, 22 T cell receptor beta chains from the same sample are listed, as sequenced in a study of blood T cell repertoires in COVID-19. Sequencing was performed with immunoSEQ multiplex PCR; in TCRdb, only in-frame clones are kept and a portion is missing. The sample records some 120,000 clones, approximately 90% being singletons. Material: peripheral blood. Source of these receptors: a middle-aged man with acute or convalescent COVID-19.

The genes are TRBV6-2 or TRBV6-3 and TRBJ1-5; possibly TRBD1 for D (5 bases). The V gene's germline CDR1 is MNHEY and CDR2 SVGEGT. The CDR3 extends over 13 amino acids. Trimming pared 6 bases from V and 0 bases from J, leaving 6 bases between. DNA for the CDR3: TGTGCCAGCAGCGACAGTAGCAATCAGCCCCAGCATTTT. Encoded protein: CASSDSSNQPQHF.

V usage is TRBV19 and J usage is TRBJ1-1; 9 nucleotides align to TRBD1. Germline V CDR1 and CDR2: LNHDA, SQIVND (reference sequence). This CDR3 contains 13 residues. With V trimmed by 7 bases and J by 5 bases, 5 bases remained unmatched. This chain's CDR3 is CASTRTGATEAFF. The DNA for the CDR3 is TGTGCCAGTACCAGGACAGGGGCTACTGAAGCTTTCTTT.

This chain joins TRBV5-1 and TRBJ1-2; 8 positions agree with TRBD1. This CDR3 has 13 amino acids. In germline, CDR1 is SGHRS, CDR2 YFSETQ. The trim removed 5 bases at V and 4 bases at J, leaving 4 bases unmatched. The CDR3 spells CASRNQGAYGYTF. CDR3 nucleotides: TGCGCCAGCAGGAATCAGGGGGCCTATGGCTACACCTTC. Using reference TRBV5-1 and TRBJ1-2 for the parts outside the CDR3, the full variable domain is KAGVTQTPRYLIKTRGQQVTLSCSPISGHRSVSWYQQTPGQGLQFLFEYFSETQRNKGNFPGRFSGRQFSNSRSEMNVSTLELGDSALYLCASRNQGAYGYTFGSGTRLTVV.

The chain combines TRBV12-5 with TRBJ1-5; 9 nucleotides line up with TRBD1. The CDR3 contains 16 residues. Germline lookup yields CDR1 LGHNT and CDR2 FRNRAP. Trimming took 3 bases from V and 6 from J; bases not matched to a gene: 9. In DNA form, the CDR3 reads TGTGCTAGTGGTTTTGATACAGGGGGCACGAGTCAGCCCCAGCATTTT. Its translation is CASGFDTGGTSQPQHF.

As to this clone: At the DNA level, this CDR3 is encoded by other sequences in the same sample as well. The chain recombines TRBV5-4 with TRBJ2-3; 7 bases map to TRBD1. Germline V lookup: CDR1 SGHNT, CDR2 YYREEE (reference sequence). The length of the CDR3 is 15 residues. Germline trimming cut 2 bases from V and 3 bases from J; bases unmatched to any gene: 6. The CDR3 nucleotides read TGTGCCAGCAGCTTAGGGGGCCCCGGGACAGATACGCAGTATTTT. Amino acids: CASSLGGPGTDTQYF. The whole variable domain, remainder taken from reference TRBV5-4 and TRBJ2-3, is ETGVTQSPTHLIKTRGQQVTLRCSSQSGHNTVSWYQQALGQGPQFIFQYYREEENGRGNFPPRFSGLQFPNYSSELNVNALELDDSALYLCASSLGGPGTDTQYFGPGTRLTVL.

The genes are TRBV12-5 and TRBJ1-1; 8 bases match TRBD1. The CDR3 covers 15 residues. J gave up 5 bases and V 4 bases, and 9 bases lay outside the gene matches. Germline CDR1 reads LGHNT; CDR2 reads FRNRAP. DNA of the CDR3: TGTGCTAGTGGTTCACCCAACAGGGGGTGGACTGAAGCTTTCTTT. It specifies CASGSPNRGWTEAFF.

The CDR3 DNA sequence: TGTGCCAGCAGCCGAGGAGGCAACGCGAACACCGGGGAGCTGTTTTTT. Amino acids: CASSRGGNANTGELFF. The chain combines TRBV3-1 (or the pseudogene TRBV3-2) with TRBJ2-2, with D maybe TRBD2 (5 bases). The germline V gene encodes CDR1 LGHDT and CDR2 YNNKEL (reference sequence). There are 16 residues in the CDR3. Trimming cost V 4 bases and J 0 bases, with 12 bases left between them.

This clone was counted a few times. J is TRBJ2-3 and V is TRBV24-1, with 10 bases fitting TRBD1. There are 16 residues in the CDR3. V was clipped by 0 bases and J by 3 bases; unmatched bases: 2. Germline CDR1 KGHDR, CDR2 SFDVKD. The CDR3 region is CATSDLGTGATDTQYF. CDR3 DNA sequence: TGTGCCACCAGTGATTTGGGGACAGGGGCTACAGATACGCAGTATTTT.

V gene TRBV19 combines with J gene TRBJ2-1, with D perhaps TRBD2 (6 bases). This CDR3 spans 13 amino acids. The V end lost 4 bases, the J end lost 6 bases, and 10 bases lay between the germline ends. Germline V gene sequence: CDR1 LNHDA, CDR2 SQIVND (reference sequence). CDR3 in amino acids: CASSKGGVNEQFF. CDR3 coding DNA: TGTGCCAGTAGTAAGGGAGGAGTCAATGAGCAGTTCTTC. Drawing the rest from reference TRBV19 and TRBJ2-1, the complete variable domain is DGGITQSPKYLFRKEGQNVTLSCEQNLNHDAMYWYRQDPGQGLRLIYYSQIVNDFQKGDIAEGYSVSREKKESFPLTVTSAQKNPTAFYLCASSKGGVNEQFFGPGTRLTVL.

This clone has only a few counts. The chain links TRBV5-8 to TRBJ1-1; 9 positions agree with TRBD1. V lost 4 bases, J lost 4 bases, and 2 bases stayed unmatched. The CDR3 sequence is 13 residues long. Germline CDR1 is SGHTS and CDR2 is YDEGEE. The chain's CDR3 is CASSLTGGTEAFF. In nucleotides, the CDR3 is TGTGCCAGCAGCCTGACAGGGGGCACTGAAGCTTTCTTT.

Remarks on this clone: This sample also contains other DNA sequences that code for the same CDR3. In DNA form, the CDR3 reads TGTGCCAGCCGCCTAGCGGGAGGCCCCTACGAGCAGTACTTC. This gives the protein CASRLAGGPYEQYF. The chain is built from TRBV5-4 and TRBJ2-7, with TRBD2 identical over 11 bases. The CDR3 loop spans 14 amino acids. Germline CDR1 SGHNT, CDR2 YYREEE (reference sequence). V shed 7 bases, J shed 2 bases, and the junction held 5 bases outside the gene matches. The full variable domain, completed using reference TRBV5-4 and TRBJ2-7, is ETGVTQSPTHLIKTRGQQVTLRCSSQSGHNTVSWYQQALGQGPQFIFQYYREEENGRGNFPPRFSGLQFPNYSSELNVNALELDDSALYLCASRLAGGPYEQYFGPGTRLTVT.

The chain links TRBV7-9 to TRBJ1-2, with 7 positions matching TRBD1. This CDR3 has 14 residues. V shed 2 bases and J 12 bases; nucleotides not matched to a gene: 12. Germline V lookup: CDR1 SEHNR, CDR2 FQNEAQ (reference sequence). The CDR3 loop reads CASSLKGAPFGNTF. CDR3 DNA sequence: TGTGCCAGCAGCTTAAAGGGGGCCCCGTTTGGTAACACCTTC.

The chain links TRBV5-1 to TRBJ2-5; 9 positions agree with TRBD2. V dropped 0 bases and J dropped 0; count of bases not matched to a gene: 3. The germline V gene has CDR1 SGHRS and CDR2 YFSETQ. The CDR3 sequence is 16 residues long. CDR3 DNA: TGCGCCAGCAGCTTGGCGGGGACTAGCTACCAAGAGACCCAGTACTTC. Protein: CASSLAGTSYQETQYF.

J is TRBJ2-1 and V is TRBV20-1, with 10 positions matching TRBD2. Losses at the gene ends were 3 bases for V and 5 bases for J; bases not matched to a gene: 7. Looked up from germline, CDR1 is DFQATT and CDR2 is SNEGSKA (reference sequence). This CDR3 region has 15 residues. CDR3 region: CSASSLAGVNNEQFF. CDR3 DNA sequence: TGCAGTGCTAGTAGCCTAGCGGGAGTCAACAATGAGCAGTTCTTC.

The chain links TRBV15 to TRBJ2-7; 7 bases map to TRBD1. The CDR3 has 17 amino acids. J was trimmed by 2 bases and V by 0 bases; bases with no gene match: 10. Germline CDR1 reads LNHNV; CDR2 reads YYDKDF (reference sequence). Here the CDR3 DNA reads TGTGCCACCAGCAGAGATTTTCTGAGACAGGGACCCTACGAGCAGTACTTC. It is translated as CATSRDFLRQGPYEQYF.

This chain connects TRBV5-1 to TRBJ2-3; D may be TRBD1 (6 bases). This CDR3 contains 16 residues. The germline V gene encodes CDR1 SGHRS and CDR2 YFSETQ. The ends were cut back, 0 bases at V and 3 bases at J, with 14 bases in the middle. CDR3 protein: CASSLAPAGETDTQYF. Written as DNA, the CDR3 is TGCGCCAGCAGCTTGGCCCCCGCAGGGGAGACAGATACGCAGTATTTT.

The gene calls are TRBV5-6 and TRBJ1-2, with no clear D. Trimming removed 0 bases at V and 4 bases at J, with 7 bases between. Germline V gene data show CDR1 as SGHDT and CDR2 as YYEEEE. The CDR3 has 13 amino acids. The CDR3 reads CASSLAGFYGYTF. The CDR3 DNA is TGTGCCAGCAGCTTGGCGGGGTTCTATGGCTACACCTTC. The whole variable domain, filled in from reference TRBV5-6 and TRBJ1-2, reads DAGVTQSPTHLIKTRGQQVTLRCSPKSGHDTVSWYQQALGQGPQFIFQYYEEEERQRGNFPDRFSGHQFPNYSSELNVNALLLGDSALYLCASSLAGFYGYTFGSGTRLTVV.

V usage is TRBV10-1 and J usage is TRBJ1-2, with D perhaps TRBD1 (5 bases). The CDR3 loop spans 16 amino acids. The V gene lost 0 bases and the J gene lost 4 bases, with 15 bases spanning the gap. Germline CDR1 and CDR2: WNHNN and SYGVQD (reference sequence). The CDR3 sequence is CASSESKGGDGYGYTF. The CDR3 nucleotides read TGCGCCAGCAGTGAGTCTAAGGGCGGGGACGGCTATGGCTACACCTTC.

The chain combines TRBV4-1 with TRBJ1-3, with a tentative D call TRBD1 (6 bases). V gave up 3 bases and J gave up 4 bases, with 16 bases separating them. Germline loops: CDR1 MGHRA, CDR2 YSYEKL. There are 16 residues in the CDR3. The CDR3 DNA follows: TGCGCCAGCAGCCAGGACCGGGACACCGGGGGAAACACCATATATTTT. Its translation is CASSQDRDTGGNTIYF.

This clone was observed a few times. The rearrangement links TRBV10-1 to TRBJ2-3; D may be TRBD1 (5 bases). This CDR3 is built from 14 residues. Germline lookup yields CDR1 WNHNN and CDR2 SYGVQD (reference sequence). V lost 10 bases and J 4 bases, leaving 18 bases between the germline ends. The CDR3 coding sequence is TGCGCCACCCCATTTGGGCAGGGCGCAGATACGCAGTATTTT. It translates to CATPFGQGADTQYF.

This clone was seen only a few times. In DNA, the CDR3 is TGTGCCAGCAGCAGACAGCTCACCGGGGAGCTGTTTTTT. Residues: CASSRQLTGELFF. The V and J genes are TRBV12-3 or TRBV12-4 and TRBJ2-2; maybe TRBD1 (5 bases). The CDR3 is made up of 13 amino acids. The V end lost 6 bases, the J end lost 4 bases, and 9 bases lay between the germline ends.

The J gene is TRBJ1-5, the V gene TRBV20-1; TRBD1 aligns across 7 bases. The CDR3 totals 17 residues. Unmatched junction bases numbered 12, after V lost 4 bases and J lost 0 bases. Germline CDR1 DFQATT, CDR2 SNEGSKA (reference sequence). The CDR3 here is CSAIEPGGRYSNQPQHF. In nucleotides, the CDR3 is TGCAGTGCTATTGAGCCAGGGGGTCGATATAGCAATCAGCCCCAGCATTTT.